This entry lists 20 T cell receptor beta chains sequenced from one sample in a study of naive and memory T cell subsets. The library had UMIs added by 3' ligation of an oligonucleotide to TCR cDNA. Ligated cDNA underwent four rounds of PCR with nested alpha and beta constant region primers and SP2. TCRdb fed the 5' RACE reads into MiXCR, producing one record per CDR3 protein. The sample consists of 55,000 to 70,000 distinct CDR3 sequences, 6.5% to 8.5% of them appearing once. The receptors shown here come from a female donor in good health.

In this sample, this clonotype turned up many times. V is TRBV2 and J is TRBJ2-2, with D perhaps TRBD1 (5 bases). Germline lookup yields CDR1 SNHLY and CDR2 FYNNEI. The CDR3 is 13 residues long. Trimming shortened V by 1 base and J by 6 bases, and 6 bases separated the two germline ends. This chain's CDR3 is CASSEEGAGELFF. CDR3 nucleotide sequence: TGTGCCAGCAGTGAAGAAGGGGCCGGGGAGCTGTTTTTT. Full variable domain (rest looked up from reference TRBV2 and TRBJ2-2): EPEVTQTPSHQVTQMGQEVILRCVPISNHLYFYWYRQILGQKVEFLVSFYNNEISEKSEIFDDQFSVERPDGSNFTLKIRSTKLEDSAMYFCASSEEGAGELFFGEGSRLTVL.

Notes on this clonotype: A much larger clone is a single base away; this may be a read error. The chain employs TRBV2 and TRBJ2-3, with TRBD2 matching over 10 bases. V lost 6 bases and J lost 2; bases outside the gene matches: 5. The CDR3 has 15 residues. Germline lookup yields CDR1 SNHLY and CDR2 FYNNEI. The CDR3, as DNA: TGTGCCAGCAGACTAGCGGGGACCGCCACAGATACGCAGTATTTT. It specifies CASRLAGTATDTQYF. The full variable domain, with the rest looked up from reference TRBV2 and TRBJ2-3, is EPEVTQTPSHQVTQMGQEVILRCVPISNHLYFYWYRQILGQKVEFLVSFYNNEISEKSEIFDDQFSVERPDGSNFTLKIRSTKLEDSAMYFCASRLAGTATDTQYFGPGTRLTVL.

Comments on this clonotype: Possible read error: a much larger clone is one base away. The rearrangement links TRBV20-1 to TRBJ1-6; D not resolved. Trimming removed 1 base from V and 6 bases from J, with 10 bases in between. This CDR3 region has 14 residues. Germline V gene sequence: CDR1 DFQATT, CDR2 SNEGSKA (reference sequence). The CDR3 is CSARAQVRNSPLHF. CDR3 DNA sequence: TGCAGTGCTAGAGCCCAGGTGCGTAATTCACCCCTCCACTTT.

V is TRBV5-5 and J is TRBJ2-2; no definite D call. The CDR3 extends over 15 amino acids. Trimming left V 0 bases short and J 2 bases short, with 8 bases between. CDR1 and CDR2 (germline): SGHKS, YYEKEE (reference sequence). The CDR3 protein is CASSLVTTNTGELFF. DNA for the CDR3: TGTGCCAGCAGCTTGGTGACCACAAACACCGGGGAGCTGTTTTTT. Filled out from reference TRBV5-5 and TRBJ2-2, the complete variable domain reads DAGVTQSPTHLIKTRGQQVTLRCSPISGHKSVSWYQQVLGQGPQFIFQYYEKEERGRGNFPDRFSARQFPNYSSELNVNALLLGDSALYLCASSLVTTNTGELFFGEGSRLTVL.

The chain joins TRBV6-5 to TRBJ2-3; the D gene is possibly TRBD1 (5 bases). Germline V lookup: CDR1 MNHEY, CDR2 SVGAGI. The ends were cut back, 6 bases at V and 3 bases at J, with 13 bases in the middle. The CDR3 has 14 residues. The CDR3 nucleotides are TGTGCCAGCAGCGATAGGACATCTACAGATACGCAGTATTTT. As protein: CASSDRTSTDTQYF.

This clonotype was observed at least ten times. The V call is TRBV27, the J call TRBJ1-1; D call uncertain. Per germline, CDR1 MNHEY and CDR2 SMNVEV (reference sequence). Trimming cost V 3 bases and J 0 bases, with 14 bases left between them. The CDR3 runs to 16 residues. The CDR3 DNA is TGTGCCAGCAGTTTGGTGGCCGGAGGGATGAACACTGAAGCTTTCTTT. Protein sequence: CASSLVAGGMNTEAFF.

V and J are TRBV4-1 and TRBJ2-5; D might be TRBD2 (5 bases). CDR1 and CDR2 from the germline V gene are MGHRA and YSYEKL. This CDR3 has 15 amino acids. Trimming cost V 1 base and J 5 bases, with 14 bases left between them. This chain's CDR3 is CASSQGVGRRETQYF. The CDR3 DNA follows: TGCGCCAGCAGCCAAGGTGTGGGCAGGAGGGAGACCCAGTACTTC.

This clonotype was observed a handful of times. The chain carries TRBV12-3 or TRBV12-4 and TRBJ1-1; D is unclear. Trimming took 1 base from V and 1 from J, leaving 7 bases between them. This CDR3 has 14 amino acids. DNA for the CDR3: TGTGCCAGCAGTTTAGGGTGGGGGAACACTGAAGCTTTCTTT. Translating it yields CASSLGWGNTEAFF.

V usage is TRBV5-5 and J usage is TRBJ2-1; D is unclear. Trimming removed 7 bases at V and 1 base at J, with 12 bases between. CDR1 SGHKS and CDR2 YYEKEE come from the germline V gene (reference sequence). This CDR3 region has 14 residues. CDR3 sequence: CASAFRSSYNEQFF. The CDR3 DNA is TGTGCCAGCGCCTTCCGATCGTCCTACAATGAGCAGTTCTTC.

There are many counts of this clonotype. The V and J genes are TRBV29-1 and TRBJ1-1; no reliable D call. Looked up from germline, CDR1 is SQVTM and CDR2 is ANQGSEA. The CDR3 loop spans 12 amino acids. The V end lost 6 bases, the J end lost 4 bases, and 12 bases lay between the germline ends. Here the CDR3 DNA reads TGCAGCGTGACGGAGCTGAGCACTGAAGCTTTCTTT. This translates into CSVTELSTEAFF.

This clonotype was counted a few times. The chain employs TRBV20-1 and TRBJ2-1; 8 positions agree with TRBD2. CDR1 is DFQATT and CDR2 is SNEGSKA in the germline V gene (reference sequence). The CDR3 spans 15 residues. Losses at the gene ends were 0 bases for V and 6 bases for J; bases not matched to a gene: 7. In DNA, the CDR3 is TGCAGTGCTAGAGATCTGGGCGGGGGGCCCAATGAGCAGTTCTTC. Translating it yields CSARDLGGGPNEQFF.

The rearrangement links TRBV18 to TRBJ1-1; D is undetermined. CDR3 length: 13 amino acids. The germline gives CDR1 KGHSH, CDR2 LQKENI. Trimming left V 4 bases short and J 5 bases short, with 11 bases between. CDR3 sequence (DNA): TGTGCCAGCTCACAATTCGACGGGACTGAAGCTTTCTTT. This gives the protein CASSQFDGTEAFF.

This chain joins TRBV20-1 and TRBJ1-4, with 9 bases that match TRBD1. This CDR3 region has 14 residues. Germline CDR1 is DFQATT and CDR2 is SNEGSKA (reference sequence). The junction had 6 bases not matched to a gene; V was cut back by 6 bases and J by 4 bases. This CDR3 reads CSAHGQGYNEKLFF. The CDR3 nucleotides read TGCAGTGCCCACGGACAGGGGTATAATGAAAAACTGTTTTTT.

The V and J genes are TRBV11-2 and TRBJ1-4; D is uncertain. This CDR3 has 13 amino acids. With 4 bases removed from V and 6 bases from J, the gap between germline ends came to 9 bases. Looked up from germline, CDR1 is SGHAT and CDR2 is FQNNGV. The DNA for the CDR3 is TGTGCCAGCAGCTCCCGCGGACATGAAAAACTGTTTTTT. This translates into CASSSRGHEKLFF.

This clonotype was picked up many times. This chain connects TRBV29-1 to TRBJ2-7, with a possible D match to TRBD2 (5 bases). Germline CDR1 is SQVTM and CDR2 is ANQGSEA. With 7 bases removed from V and 7 bases from J, the gap between germline ends came to 20 bases. This CDR3 is built from 13 residues. CDR3 loop: CSAQGPSLGEQYF. In DNA, the CDR3 is TGCAGCGCCCAAGGGCCTAGCCTGGGGGAGCAGTACTTC.

This clonotype is medium-sized (0.01 to 0.1%) by share. J is TRBJ1-5 and V is TRBV20-1; no reliable D call. The CDR3 runs to 16 residues. Germline assignment: CDR1 DFQATT and CDR2 SNEGSKA (reference sequence). Trimming removed 5 bases from V and 2 bases from J, with 19 bases in between. This chain's CDR3 is CSAEGLGASGNQPQHF. For the CDR3, the DNA is TGCAGTGCTGAAGGTCTGGGAGCCTCGGGCAATCAGCCCCAGCATTTT.

This chain connects TRBV21-1 to TRBJ2-5; TRBD1, as called in the table, went unchecked against the DNA. TRBV21-1 represents a pseudogene. This CDR3 is built from 18 residues. CDR3 protein: CASSKGPRTVAPRETQYF. The CDR3 DNA reads as TGTGCCAGCAGCAAAGGCCCCAGGACAGTAGCCCCTCGAGAGACCCAGTACTTC.

This sequence joins TRBV6-5 and TRBJ1-3; D gene ambiguous. The CDR3 extends over 17 amino acids. The V gene's germline CDR1 is MNHEY and CDR2 SVGAGI. V dropped 0 bases and J dropped 0 bases, with 12 bases sitting between them. As DNA, the CDR3 is TGTGCCAGCAGTTACTCGCTCAGGCCGAGCTCTGGAAACACCATATATTTT. Translation: CASSYSLRPSSGNTIYF.

This clonotype was recorded at least ten times. The chain joins TRBV7-9 to TRBJ1-1, with D possibly matching TRBD1 (5 bases). The V end was cut by 3 bases, the J end by 2 bases, with 13 bases between. Germline V gives CDR1 SEHNR, CDR2 FQNEAQ (reference sequence). This CDR3 comprises 15 residues. DNA of the CDR3: TGTGCCAGCAGCTTCGTCCCTCAGGGAAACACTGAAGCTTTCTTT. It encodes CASSFVPQGNTEAFF.

The sample holds many counts of this clonotype. J is TRBJ1-2 and V is TRBV6-2 or TRBV6-3; the D is unclear. The germline CDR1 and CDR2 sequences are MNHEY and SVGEGT. The CDR3 runs 17 residues. V lost 6 bases and J 0 bases, leaving 20 bases between the germline ends. The CDR3 spells CASSSQPAGEANYGYTF. The CDR3 DNA is TGTGCCAGCAGCTCTCAACCGGCAGGCGAAGCTAACTATGGCTACACCTTC.